This is a list of T cell receptor beta chains from one sample in a study of post-analysis software for immune sequencing data. Each CDR3 protein is one row after TCRdb ran MiXCR on the PCR reads. The data contain approximately 770,000 distinct CDR3 sequences, about 43% of them singletons. Sequenced material: blood. Source of these receptors: a girl aged 5 to 17 with multiple sclerosis. Both conserved end residues are part of each CDR3. The D gene is left open where the match is weak. The size field is filled for only some rows; it gives once, few, many or a size class.

size | J | D | V | DNA | CDR3
. | TRBJ2-7 | TRBD1 | TRBV12-3/TRBV12-4 | TGTGCCAGCGGCGGAACAGGGGCCTACGAGCAGTACTTC | CASGGTGAYEQYF
few | TRBJ2-2 | . | TRBV5-1 | TGCGCCAGCAGCTTGTCAGGGATGTTCGCGAACACCGGGGAGCTGTTTTTT | CASSLSGMFANTGELFF
. | TRBJ2-1 | TRBD2 | TRBV12-3/TRBV12-4 | TGTGCCAGCAGCTTTATTTCCGGGACTAGCGGGAGCAATGAGCAGTTCTTC | CASSFISGTSGSNEQFF
. | TRBJ2-1 | TRBD2 | TRBV27 | TGTGCCAGCAGTTCGCTAGCGGGCAGGCAGTTCTTC | CASSSLAGRQFF
. | TRBJ2-7 | . | TRBV12-3/TRBV12-4 | TGTGCCAGCAGTTTACTGTCCGGCAAGTACGAGCAGTACTTC | CASSLLSGKYEQYF
few | TRBJ1-2 | . | TRBV12-3/TRBV12-4 | TGTGCCAGCTGGGAACCTAACTATGGCTACACCTTC | CASWEPNYGYTF
. | TRBJ2-7 | TRBD1 | TRBV6-1 | TGTGCCAGCAGTGCCGGACAGGGAGTCTACGAGCAGTACTTC | CASSAGQGVYEQYF
once | TRBJ1-4 | . | TRBV12-3/TRBV12-4 | TGTGCCAGCAGTCTATGGGACCCCGGCAGTGAAAAACTGTTTTTT | CASSLWDPGSEKLFF
. | TRBJ2-1 | . | TRBV12-3/TRBV12-4 | TGTGCCAGCACCCCGGGAACCTACAATGAGCAGTTCTTC | CASTPGTYNEQFF
. | TRBJ2-1 | . | TRBV6-6 | TGTGCCAGCAGTTACGGGCTAGAAGGGCAGTTCTTC | CASSYGLEGQFF
. | TRBJ2-1 | TRBD1 | TRBV27 | TGTGCCAGCAGGAGGGACAGACTCTCCTACAATGAGCAGTTCTTC | CASRRDRLSYNEQFF
. | TRBJ2-7 | . | TRBV20-1 | TGCAGTGCTAGAGATCCAGGGGGGCAGGGACTGTACGAGCAGTACTTC | CSARDPGGQGLYEQYF
few | TRBJ2-1 | . | TRBV29-1 | TGCAGCGTTAGACCAGTGCCCTCCTACAATGAGCAGTTCTTC | CSVRPVPSYNEQFF
few | TRBJ2-7 | . | TRBV5-1 | TGCGCCAGCAGCTTGGAGGGACTTGAGGATTCAGTGCAGTACTTC | CASSLEGLEDSVQYF
many | TRBJ2-7 | . | TRBV7-9 | TGTGCCAGCAGCTTCCCCCCGGGACCTGAGTACGAGCAGTACTTC | CASSFPPGPEYEQYF
. | TRBJ1-4 | . | TRBV6-9 | TGTGCCAGCACCAAGGGGGGGCGCGGTCCCCATGAAAAACTGTTTTTT | CASTKGGRGPHEKLFF
. | TRBJ1-5 | TRBD1 | TRBV15 | TGTGCCACCAGCACCGGGACAGGGTTTGACTTAAGTCAGCCCCAGCATTTT | CATSTGTGFDLSQPQHF
many | TRBJ1-2 | TRBD1 | TRBV14 | TGTGCCAGCAGTCTTAGCAGGGGGGACTATGGCTACACCTTC | CASSLSRGDYGYTF
. | TRBJ1-5 | . | TRBV6-1 | TGTGCCAGCAGTGCCACAGATAATCAGCCCCAGCATTTT | CASSATDNQPQHF
few | TRBJ2-1 | TRBD2 | TRBV3-1 | TGTGCCAGCAGCCAAGGCGGGAGTGATGAGCAGTTCTTC | CASSQGGSDEQFF
. | TRBJ2-1 | TRBD2 | TRBV18 | TGTGCCAGCTCTCTACTAGCGGGAGGATGGAATGAGCAGTTCTTC | CASSLLAGGWNEQFF
. | TRBJ1-1 | TRBD1 | TRBV7-8 | TGTGCCAGCAGCTTAGCCCTTACAGGGGCTGAAGCTTTCTTT | CASSLALTGAEAFF
once | TRBJ2-5 | TRBD2 | TRBV15 | TGTGCCACCAGCAGAGATCGGGGACTAGCGTACCAAGAGACCCAGTACTTC | CATSRDRGLAYQETQYF
few | TRBJ2-4 | . | TRBV5-1 | TGCGCCAGCAGCTTCGCCGGGGTTGGACTGGCCAAAAACATTCAGTACTTC | CASSFAGVGLAKNIQYF
. | TRBJ2-1 | TRBD2 | TRBV11-2 | TGTGCCAGCAGCTTGGGACTAGCGGGAGGGCCTGGGGGGAATGAGCAGTTCTTC | CASSLGLAGGPGGNEQFF
. | TRBJ1-1 | . | TRBV6-5 | TGTGCCACCAGAATGGGTGCTGAAGCTTTCTTT | CATRMGAEAFF
once | TRBJ2-7 | TRBD1 | TRBV5-1 | TGCGCCAGCAGCTTGGTGGGGACAGGACGACCCTACGAGCAGTACTTC | CASSLVGTGRPYEQYF
. | TRBJ1-2 | TRBD1 | TRBV29-1 | TGCAGCGTTGATGGGGACAGGGGGCGCGGCTACACCTTC | CSVDGDRGRGYTF
. | TRBJ2-3 | . | TRBV7-2 | TGTGCCAGCAGCTTAAGTCGGAGCGCTAGCACAGATACGCAGTATTTT | CASSLSRSASTDTQYF
few | TRBJ2-6 | . | TRBV12-3/TRBV12-4 | TGTGCCAGCAGGCGGGACACCTTCTCTGGGGCCAACGTCCTGACTTTC | CASRRDTFSGANVLTF
. | TRBJ2-1 | . | TRBV29-1 | TGCAGCGTTGAGAGGTGGGTGGGCCGGAATGAGCAGTTCTTC | CSVERWVGRNEQFF
. | TRBJ2-7 | TRBD2 | TRBV28 | TGTGCCAGCAGCCGTGGACTAGCGAAACTCTACGAGCAGTACTTC | CASSRGLAKLYEQYF
. | TRBJ2-4 | TRBD2 | TRBV11-2 | TGTGCCAGCAGCTTAGGACTAGCGGGAGTCGGAAACATTCAGTACTTC | CASSLGLAGVGNIQYF
few | TRBJ2-1 | . | TRBV7-2 | TGTGCCAGCAGCTTAGTAGGGTCGCTGCTTAATGAGCAGTTCTTC | CASSLVGSLLNEQFF
. | TRBJ1-2 | . | TRBV20-1 | TGCAGTGCTAGAGATATGGGGGCCTGGGACTATGGCTACACCTTC | CSARDMGAWDYGYTF
. | TRBJ2-3 | TRBD2 | TRBV7-2 | TGTGCCAGCAGCTGGACTAGCGGGAGGGCCGATACGCAGTATTTT | CASSWTSGRADTQYF
. | TRBJ2-3 | . | TRBV11-2 | TGTGCCAGCAGCCCTAGCTTTAGCACAGATACGCAGTATTTT | CASSPSFSTDTQYF
. | TRBJ1-5 | . | TRBV20-1 | TGCAGTGCTAGACCCCCAGTGCGGCCCGTTGGGGAGGGACAGCCCCAGCATTTT | CSARPPVRPVGEGQPQHF
. | TRBJ1-4 | TRBD1 | TRBV13 | TGTGCCAGCAGCGCCCGGACAGGGAGTGAAAAACTGTTTTTT | CASSARTGSEKLFF
once | TRBJ2-3 | TRBD1 | TRBV7-8 | TGTGCCAGCAGCTCACGGACAGGTCGGGAGTATTTT | CASSSRTGREYF
. | TRBJ1-1 | TRBD1 | TRBV4-2 | TGTGCCAGCAGCCAAGATGGGACAGGGGGAAATGCGTTCTTT | CASSQDGTGGNAFF
. | TRBJ1-1 | . | TRBV7-9 | TGTGCCAGCAGCTCCCAAGGGGGTGAAGCTTTCTTT | CASSSQGGEAFF
. | TRBJ2-1 | . | TRBV20-1 | TGCAGTGCTAGTTCGGGGGGCGCTGGGAATGAGCAGTTCTTC | CSASSGGAGNEQFF
. | TRBJ2-5 | . | TRBV15 | TGTGCCACCAGCGGACCCGACACCCAAGAGGCCCAGTACTTC | CATSGPDTQEAQYF
. | TRBJ1-5 | TRBD1 | TRBV4-3 | TGCGCCAGCAGTCCGGACAGGGGGAGTCAGCCCCAGCATTTT | CASSPDRGSQPQHF
. | TRBJ2-2 | TRBD1 | TRBV29-1 | TGCAGCGTAACGGACAGGGACACGAACACCGGGGAGCTGTTTTTT | CSVTDRDTNTGELFF
. | TRBJ2-5 | . | TRBV5-1 | TGCGCTAGCAGCGTATCCGGGACCGAAACGGGTGAGCAGTACTTC | CASSVSGTETGEQYF
. | TRBJ2-3 | . | TRBV5-5 | TGTGCCAGCAGTTCCGGACTCCATTCGGATACGCAGTATTTT | CASSSGLHSDTQYF
. | TRBJ2-7 | TRBD2 | TRBV20-1 | TGCAGTGCCCGACACGGGTTAGCGGGATGGGCCTACGAGCAGTACTTC | CSARHGLAGWAYEQYF
few | TRBJ2-5 | TRBD2 | TRBV4-3 | TGCGCCAGCAGCCAAGGGTGCTGTGGACTAGCGGGAGAGACCCAGTACTTC | CASSQGCCGLAGETQYF
. | TRBJ2-1 | . | TRBV24-1 | TGTGCCACCAGTGACTCGAATTTCTCCAATGAGCAGTTCTTC | CATSDSNFSNEQFF
. | TRBJ2-1 | . | TRBV27 | TGTGCCAGCGGTGGCGGGAACCACAATGAGCAGTTCTTC | CASGGGNHNEQFF
. | TRBJ2-7 | . | TRBV14 | TGTGCCAGCAGCCAAGATAAGGGCTACGAGCAGTACTTC | CASSQDKGYEQYF
few | TRBJ1-2 | . | TRBV6-1 | TGTGCCAGCAGTGAAGCGCGAGGGGGTGGCTACACCTTC | CASSEARGGGYTF
. | TRBJ2-5 | . | TRBV6-2/TRBV6-3 | TGTGCCAGCAGTTACACCCGAGAGACCCAGTACTTC | CASSYTRETQYF
. | TRBJ2-7 | . | TRBV28 | TGTGCCAGCAGTTTAATCCGGAGCTCCTACGAGCAGTACTTC | CASSLIRSSYEQYF
. | TRBJ2-7 | . | TRBV20-1 | TGCAGTGCTAGAGTGGAAAGTGGGGTGGGACCATACGAGCAGTACTTC | CSARVESGVGPYEQYF